The present TCR beta chain was sequenced within a study of identical twins. V lost 5 bases and J lost 7, with 14 bases in between. The CDR3 loop spans 14 amino acids. In germline, CDR1 is SGHTA, CDR2 FQGTGA. Each cDNA held unique molecular identifiers, and template switching gave it a universal primer site. A single record per CDR3 protein comes from TCRdb applying MiXCR to the 5' RACE reads. The sample contains 500,000 or so distinct CDR3 sequences, about 20% of which appear only once. This clonotype was found a few times. The same data also contributed to another study, on T cells expressing NK-cell markers. That source reports: An anti-gamma-delta TCR antibody restricted sorting to alpha-beta TCR T cells in several experiments. Of CD8+ T cells, about 1.0-8% belonged to dominant NKG2C+ clonotypes in five or six donors.

What was sequenced was CD4+ T cells sorted from blood. The J gene is TRBJ2-2, the V gene TRBV7-3; a weak D match, TRBD2 (7 bases). This receptor was identified in a woman in her late teens or twenties in good health. CDR3 region: CASSPQGTNGELFF. The CDR3 DNA reads TGTGCCAGCAGCCCTCAGGGGACTAACGGGGAGCTGTTTTTT. The variable domain in full, with the rest retrieved from reference TRBV7-3 and TRBJ2-2, is GAGVSQTPSNKVTEKGKYVELRCDPISGHTALYWYRQSLGQGPEFLIYFQGTGAADDSGLPNDRFFAVRPEGSVSTLKIQRTERGDSAVYLCASSPQGTNGELFFGEGSRLTVL.